This TCR beta chain was recovered during a study of cytomegalovirus exposure and HLA in healthy donors. PCR involved 60 Vbeta and 13 Jbeta primers. Sequencing used immunoSEQ multiplex PCR; TCRdb keeps in-frame clones, though not all of them. Its table lists about 130,000 clones. The CDR3 length is 13 residues. CDR1 MDHEN and CDR2 SYDVKM come from the germline V gene. To note about this clone: Its antigen is unidentified. At one end, the junction sequence differs from germline, possibly due to a read error.

Study outcomes and limitations: It was taken for granted in presence/absence analyses that sequencing depth across donors was roughly uniform. V- and J-gene trimming in TCR beta was tied to a missense DCLRE1C variant by an analysis performed later.

The V gene is TRBV28, the J gene TRBJ2-1; 7 nucleotides line up with TRBD1. This sequence originates from a man aged 18 to 29 in good health and CMV-seronegative. The sequencing sample was made of PBMCs. CDR3 loop: CAGSLTGIHEQFF. The CDR3 DNA is TGTGCCGGCAGTTTGACAGGGATACATGAGCAGTTCTTC.